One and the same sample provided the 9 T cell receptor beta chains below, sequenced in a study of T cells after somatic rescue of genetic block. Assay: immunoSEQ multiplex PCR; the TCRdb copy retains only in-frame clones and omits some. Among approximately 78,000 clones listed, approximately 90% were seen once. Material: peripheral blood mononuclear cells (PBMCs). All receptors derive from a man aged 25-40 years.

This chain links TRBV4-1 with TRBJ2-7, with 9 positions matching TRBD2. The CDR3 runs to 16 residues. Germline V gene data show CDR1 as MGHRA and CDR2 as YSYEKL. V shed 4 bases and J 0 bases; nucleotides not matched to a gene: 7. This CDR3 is CASSLFSGGSSYEQYF. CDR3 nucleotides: TGCGCCAGCAGCCTTTTTAGCGGGGGCTCCTCCTACGAGCAGTACTTC.

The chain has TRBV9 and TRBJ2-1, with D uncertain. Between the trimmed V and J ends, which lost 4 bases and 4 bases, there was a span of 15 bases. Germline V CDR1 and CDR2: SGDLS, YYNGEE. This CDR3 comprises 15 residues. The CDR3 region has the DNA TGTGCCAGCAGCCCTTGGTTGCTCTCTTACAATGAGCAGTTCTTC. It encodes CASSPWLLSYNEQFF.

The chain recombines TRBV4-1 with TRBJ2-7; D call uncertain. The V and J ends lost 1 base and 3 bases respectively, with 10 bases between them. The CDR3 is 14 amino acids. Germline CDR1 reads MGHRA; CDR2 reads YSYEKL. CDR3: CASSQAVGGYEQYF. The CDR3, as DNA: TGCGCCAGCAGCCAAGCGGTCGGCGGCTACGAGCAGTACTTC.

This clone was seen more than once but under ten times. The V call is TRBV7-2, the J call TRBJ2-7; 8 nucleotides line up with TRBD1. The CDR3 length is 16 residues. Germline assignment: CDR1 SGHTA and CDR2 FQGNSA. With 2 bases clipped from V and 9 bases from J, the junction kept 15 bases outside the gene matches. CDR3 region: CASSLYGDGTGGVQYF. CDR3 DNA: TGTGCCAGCAGCTTATACGGTGATGGGACAGGCGGGGTGCAGTACTTC.

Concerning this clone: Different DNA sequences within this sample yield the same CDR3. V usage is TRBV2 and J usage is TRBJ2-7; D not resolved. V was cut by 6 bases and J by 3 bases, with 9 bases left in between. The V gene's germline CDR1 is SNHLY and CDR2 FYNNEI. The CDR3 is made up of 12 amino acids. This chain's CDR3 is CASSTGVYEQYF. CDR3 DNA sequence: TGTGCCAGCAGCACCGGAGTCTACGAGCAGTACTTC.

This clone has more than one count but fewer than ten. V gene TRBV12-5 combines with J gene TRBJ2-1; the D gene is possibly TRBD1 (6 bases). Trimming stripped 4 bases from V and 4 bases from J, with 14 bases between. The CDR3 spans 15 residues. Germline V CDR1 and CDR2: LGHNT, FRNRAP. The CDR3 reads CASGSQGKMYNEQFF. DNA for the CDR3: TGTGCTAGTGGTTCTCAGGGGAAGATGTACAATGAGCAGTTCTTC.

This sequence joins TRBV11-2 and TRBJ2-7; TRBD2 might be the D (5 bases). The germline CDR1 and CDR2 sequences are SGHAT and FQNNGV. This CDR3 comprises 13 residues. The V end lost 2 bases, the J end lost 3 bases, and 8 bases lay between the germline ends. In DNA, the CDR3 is TGTGCCAGCAGCTTAACTAGAGGCTACGAGCAGTACTTC. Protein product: CASSLTRGYEQYF.

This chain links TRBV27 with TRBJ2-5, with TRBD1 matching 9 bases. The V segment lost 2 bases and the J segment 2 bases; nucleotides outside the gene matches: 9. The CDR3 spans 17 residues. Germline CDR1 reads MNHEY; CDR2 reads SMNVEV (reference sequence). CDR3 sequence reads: CASSLRGTGTKQETQYF. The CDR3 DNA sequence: TGTGCCAGCAGTTTAAGGGGGACAGGGACCAAACAAGAGACCCAGTACTTC.

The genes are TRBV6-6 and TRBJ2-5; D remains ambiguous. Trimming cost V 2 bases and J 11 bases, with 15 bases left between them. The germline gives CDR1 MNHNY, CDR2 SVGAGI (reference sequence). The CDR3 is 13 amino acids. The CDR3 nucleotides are TGTGCCAGCAGTTACGGGATGACGGTCGTGCAGTACTTC. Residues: CASSYGMTVVQYF.